This T cell receptor beta chain came from a study of cytomegalovirus exposure and HLA in healthy donors. Study results and limitations: TCR sequences were mostly rare, though some public TCRs occurred in many donors. Cytomegalovirus status, reportedly, was diagnosed with high specificity and sensitivity by the classifier. Under in vitro conditions, a few CMV-associated chains were confirmed as specific for CMV antigens.

The CDR3 sequence is 15 residues long. CDR1 and CDR2 from the germline V gene are SGHRS and YFSETQ. V lost 2 bases and J lost 2; bases outside the gene matches: 7. Comments on this clone: Its antigen remains unknown.

This table comes from immunoSEQ multiplex PCR, and its TCRdb copy is limited to in-frame clones, with some not included. The sample has fewer than 200,000 clones, approximately 84% seen once. This TCR derives from a woman aged 18-29 years in good health and CMV-seropositive. The rearrangement links TRBV5-1 to TRBJ2-7; TRBD1 aligns across 7 bases. The sequencing sample was made of PBMCs. The CDR3 is CASSFQQGRAYEQYF. The CDR3 DNA reads as TGCGCCAGCAGCTTTCAACAGGGGAGAGCCTACGAGCAGTACTTC.